The clone carrying this T cell receptor (beta chain) was counted ten times or more. Its cognate antigen is unknown. This entry is derived from a study of CD8 T cells in ankylosing spondylitis. Study-wide results and limits: Disease-linked clones displayed a CD8+ phenotype and appeared relatively rarely in peripheral blood.

MiXCR, applied by TCRdb to the 5' RACE reads, yields one record per CDR3 protein. The data show over 200,000 distinct CDR3 sequences, about 10% seen once. Sequenced: blood, either unsorted or a sorted T cell fraction (not recorded which). This TCR was sampled from a male donor with ankylosing spondylitis or in good health (not recorded which).

The CDR3 spells CASSLNPGANYGYTF. The CDR3 DNA reads as TGTGCCAGCAGCCTAAACCCAGGGGCTAACTATGGCTACACCTTC. The rearrangement joins TRBV7-3 to TRBJ1-2; weak D call: TRBD1 (6 bases). V lost 5 bases and J lost 0, with 13 bases in between. CDR1 and CDR2 from the germline V gene are SGHTA and FQGTGA. The CDR3 loop spans 15 amino acids.